One and the same sample provided the 16 T cell receptor beta chains below, sequenced in a study of cytomegalovirus exposure and HLA in healthy donors. The repertoire was sequenced with immunoSEQ multiplex PCR; TCRdb's copy has only in-frame clones and lacks some. The table lists 120,000 or so clones, 80% to 90% of them singletons. Sequenced: PBMCs. The origin of the receptors is a woman between 18 and 29 years old in good health and CMV-seronegative.

This chain links TRBV5-6 with TRBJ2-1, with unresolved D. The CDR3 is 11 residues long. The germline CDR1 and CDR2 sequences are SGHDT and YYEEEE. V was cut by 4 bases and J by 4 bases, with 3 bases left in between. The CDR3 coding sequence is TGTGCCAGCAGCCGTTACAATGAGCAGTTCTTC. This translates into CASSRYNEQFF.

This chain joins TRBV28 and TRBJ1-5, with TRBD1 matching over 7 bases. Germline CDR1 MDHEN, CDR2 SYDVKM. Germline trimming cut 2 bases from V and 4 bases from J; bases unmatched to any gene: 5. The CDR3 has 15 amino acids. In DNA form, the CDR3 reads TGTGCCAGCAGTTTAGAGGGGGCTCGTAATCAGCCCCAGCATTTT. As protein: CASSLEGARNQPQHF.

This clone was counted only a few times. This chain joins TRBV10-3 and TRBJ1-1; 7 nucleotides align to TRBD1. Germline V gene sequence: CDR1 ENHRY, CDR2 SYGVKD. After removal of 9 bases from V and 2 bases from J, the junction contained 3 bases not matched to a gene. The CDR3 sequence is 12 residues long. CDR3 coding DNA: TGTGCCATGGGGACAGACAACACTGAAGCTTTCTTT. Residues: CAMGTDNTEAFF.

CDR3: CASSRPGVSGNTIYF. CDR3 coding DNA: TGTGCCAGCAGTAGACCAGGGGTCTCTGGAAACACCATATATTTT. The chain joins TRBV28 to TRBJ1-3, with a tentative D call TRBD1 (6 bases). The V gene's germline CDR1 is MDHEN and CDR2 SYDVKM. The CDR3 contains 15 residues. With 5 bases removed from V and 0 bases from J, the gap between germline ends came to 11 bases.

V usage is TRBV15 and J usage is TRBJ2-3; TRBD2 agrees at 15 bases. Trimming cost V 0 bases and J 3 bases; bases outside gene matches: 13. The germline gives CDR1 LNHNV, CDR2 YYDKDF (reference sequence). This CDR3 has 21 residues. The DNA for the CDR3 is TGTGCCACCAGCAGAGATTGGCGGACTAGCGGGAGGGCGGATTCAACAGATACGCAGTATTTT. Amino acids: CATSRDWRTSGRADSTDTQYF.

The V and J genes are TRBV11-2 and TRBJ2-3, with D tentatively TRBD2 (5 bases). The germline CDR1 and CDR2 sequences are SGHAT and FQNNGV. The CDR3 loop spans 16 amino acids. V lost 0 bases to trimming and J lost 1 base, with 11 bases between them. The DNA of the CDR3 is TGTGCCAGCAGCTTAGATCTCAGCGGTGGCACAGATACGCAGTATTTT. It yields the protein CASSLDLSGGTDTQYF.

This clone was seen more than once but under ten times. The chain links TRBV5-1 to TRBJ2-6, with D possibly TRBD1 on 6 matching bases. The CDR3 covers 17 residues. CDR1 SGHRS and CDR2 YFSETQ come from the germline V gene. In nucleotides, the CDR3 is TGCGCTCCAGCCCTTCGACAGGCCTACTCTGGGGCCAACGTCCTGACTTTC. It codes for CAPALRQAYSGANVLTF.

This clone occurred a few times. The chain links TRBV5-1 to TRBJ2-3; 12 bases fit TRBD2. Germline V gene sequence: CDR1 SGHRS, CDR2 YFSETQ. The trim removed 0 bases at V and 5 bases at J, leaving 4 bases unmatched. This CDR3 is built from 16 residues. CDR3 bases: TGCGCCAGCAGCTTGGTGCTAGCGGGGGGGCAAGATACGCAGTATTTT. Amino acids: CASSLVLAGGQDTQYF.

This sequence joins TRBV10-3 and TRBJ2-3; 11 bases map to TRBD2. V shed 3 bases and J 1 base; nucleotides not matched to a gene: 3. The CDR3 contains 16 residues. Germline V gives CDR1 ENHRY, CDR2 SYGVKD. The CDR3 region is CAISDPLAGGTDTQYF. DNA of the CDR3: TGTGCCATCAGTGACCCACTAGCGGGGGGCACAGATACGCAGTATTTT.

The chain couples TRBV28 to TRBJ1-2; TRBD1 is a possible D gene (5 bases). V lost 1 base and J 8 bases, leaving 11 bases between the germline ends. The CDR3 is 13 residues long. Germline V gene data show CDR1 as MDHEN and CDR2 as SYDVKM. CDR3 coding DNA: TGTGCCAGCAGTTTATTCGGACAATGGGGCTACACCTTC. Protein sequence: CASSLFGQWGYTF.

The J gene is TRBJ2-7, the V gene TRBV10-1, with 7 nucleotides matching TRBD1. The CDR3 consists of 13 residues. Germline CDR1 WNHNN, CDR2 SYGVQD (reference sequence). V lost 6 bases, J lost 5 bases, and 7 bases stayed unmatched. The CDR3 sequence is CASSATGVNEQYV. The CDR3 coding sequence is TGCGCCAGCAGCGCTACAGGGGTGAACGAGCAGTACGTC.

This chain joins TRBV9 and TRBJ2-5; 7 bases fit TRBD2. The CDR3 is 15 amino acids. With 4 bases clipped from V and 4 bases from J, the junction kept 10 bases outside the gene matches. The germline gives CDR1 SGDLS, CDR2 YYNGEE. In DNA form, the CDR3 reads TGTGCCAGCAGCTCCACGGCGCGGGAGAGAGAGACCCAGTACTTC. Encoded protein: CASSSTARERETQYF. Variable domain in full (rest from reference TRBV9 and TRBJ2-5): DSGVTQTPKHLITATGQRVTLRCSPRSGDLSVYWYQQSLDQGLQFLIQYYNGEERAKGNILERFSAQQFPDLHSELNLSSLELGDSALYFCASSSTARERETQYFGPGTRLLVL.

This chain joins TRBV27 and TRBJ1-1; D remains ambiguous. The CDR3 covers 13 residues. Between the trimmed V and J ends, which lost 1 base and 7 bases, there was a span of 10 bases. Germline V CDR1 and CDR2: MNHEY, SMNVEV (reference sequence). The CDR3 is CASSLFPGVEAFF. CDR3 in DNA: TGTGCCAGCAGTTTATTCCCGGGAGTTGAAGCTTTCTTT.

The rearrangement joins TRBV7-2 to TRBJ1-2; 9 bases are a match to TRBD1. V lost 10 bases to trimming and J lost 8 bases; unmatched junction nucleotides: 14. In germline, CDR1 is SGHTA, CDR2 FQGNSA. The CDR3 loop spans 14 amino acids. The CDR3 loop reads CAISLPGQGWGYTF. CDR3 DNA sequence: TGTGCCATTTCCCTTCCGGGACAGGGTTGGGGCTACACCTTC.

The J gene is TRBJ2-7, the V gene TRBV5-4; D gene ambiguous. V lost 5 bases, J lost 2 bases, and 11 bases lay in between. CDR1 and CDR2 from the germline V gene are SGHNT and YYREEE (reference sequence). The CDR3 has 13 residues. CDR3 residues: CASSYNGAYEQYV. In DNA form, the CDR3 reads TGTGCCAGCAGTTACAACGGAGCCTACGAGCAGTACGTC.

The chain couples TRBV27 to TRBJ1-1; D is possibly TRBD1 (5 bases). Trimming stripped 5 bases from V and 1 base from J, with 11 bases between. CDR3 size: 14 residues. Germline values: CDR1 MNHEY, CDR2 SMNVEV (reference sequence). CDR3 amino acids: CASSGRVGNTEAFF. The DNA for the CDR3 is TGTGCCAGCAGTGGCAGGGTGGGGAACACTGAAGCTTTCTTT.